These T cell receptor beta chains were read from a single sample in a study of blood T cell repertoires in COVID-19. This table comes from immunoSEQ multiplex PCR, and its TCRdb copy is limited to in-frame clones, with some not included. This table holds 250,000 to 350,000 clones, approximately 90% found once. The sample comprised peripheral blood. The receptors come from a young man with acute or convalescent COVID-19. Both conserved end residues are part of each CDR3. The order of the fields is clone size, V gene, D gene, CDR3 length, J gene, CDR3 protein, CDR3 DNA. A D gene is named only where the DNA matches it firmly. Only some rows state a clone size, as once, few, many or a class for expanded clones.

clone_size: NA; v_call: TRBV1; d_call: NA; cdr3_length: 16; j_call: TRBJ1-6; cdr3_aa: CTSSQERPTDNSPLHF; cdr3_nt: TGCACCAGCAGCCAGGAGCGCCCGACCGATAATTCACCCCTCCACTTT
clone_size: NA; v_call: TRBV5-5; d_call: NA; cdr3_length: 15; j_call: TRBJ1-1; cdr3_aa: CASSFGSSMNTEAFF; cdr3_nt: TGTGCCAGCAGCTTCGGGAGCAGTATGAACACTGAAGCTTTCTTT
clone_size: NA; v_call: TRBV28; d_call: NA; cdr3_length: 11; j_call: TRBJ1-1; cdr3_aa: CAFERGTEAFF; cdr3_nt: TGTGCCTTTGAGAGGGGGACCGAAGCTTTCTTT
clone_size: NA; v_call: TRBV7-8; d_call: NA; cdr3_length: 16; j_call: TRBJ2-2; cdr3_aa: CASSFVSVGNTGELFF; cdr3_nt: TGTGCCAGCAGCTTTGTGAGCGTGGGTAACACCGGGGAGCTGTTTTTT
clone_size: once; v_call: TRBV29-1; d_call: TRBD2; cdr3_length: 14; j_call: TRBJ2-1; cdr3_aa: CSVEAIAGGNEQFF; cdr3_nt: TGCAGCGTTGAAGCGATAGCGGGGGGCAATGAGCAGTTCTTC
clone_size: NA; v_call: TRBV7-6; d_call: NA; cdr3_length: 16; j_call: TRBJ2-2; cdr3_aa: CASSLMTGHDTGELFF; cdr3_nt: TGTGCCAGCAGCTTAATGACGGGACACGACACCGGGGAGCTGTTTTTT
clone_size: NA; v_call: TRBV28; d_call: NA; cdr3_length: 13; j_call: TRBJ2-3; cdr3_aa: CASSAPPADTQYF; cdr3_nt: TGTGCCAGCAGTGCCCCCCCGGCAGATACGCAGTATTTT
clone_size: NA; v_call: TRBV9; d_call: TRBD1; cdr3_length: 15; j_call: TRBJ1-6; cdr3_aa: CASSALRDRYSPLHF; cdr3_nt: TGTGCCAGCAGCGCCCTACGGGACAGGTATTCACCCCTCCACTTT
clone_size: NA; v_call: TRBV30; d_call: NA; cdr3_length: 12; j_call: TRBJ1-2; cdr3_aa: CAWSLRVRGYTF; cdr3_nt: TGTGCCTGGAGTTTGAGGGTACGAGGCTACACCTTC
clone_size: NA; v_call: TRBV15; d_call: NA; cdr3_length: 14; j_call: TRBJ2-7; cdr3_aa: CATSRDLTEYEQYF; cdr3_nt: TGTGCCACCAGCAGAGATCTTACAGAATACGAGCAGTACTTC
clone_size: NA; v_call: TRBV4-1; d_call: TRBD2; cdr3_length: 16; j_call: TRBJ2-7; cdr3_aa: CASSQALAGPSYEQYF; cdr3_nt: TGCGCCAGCAGCCAAGCCTTAGCGGGTCCCTCCTACGAGCAGTACTTC
clone_size: NA; v_call: TRBV7-8; d_call: NA; cdr3_length: 16; j_call: TRBJ1-1; cdr3_aa: CASSSSSGVPNTEAFF; cdr3_nt: TGTGCCAGCAGCTCCTCCAGCGGGGTCCCAAACACTGAAGCTTTCTTT
clone_size: NA; v_call: TRBV11-3; d_call: TRBD1; cdr3_length: 17; j_call: TRBJ2-1; cdr3_aa: CASSPRTGATSGNEQFF; cdr3_nt: TGTGCCAGCAGTCCTCGAACAGGGGCCACTTCGGGCAATGAGCAGTTCTTC
clone_size: NA; v_call: TRBV6-5; d_call: TRBD1; cdr3_length: 14; j_call: TRBJ1-6; cdr3_aa: CASIISGGLSPLHF; cdr3_nt: TGTGCCAGCATTATCTCAGGGGGTTTATCGCCCCTCCACTTT
clone_size: NA; v_call: TRBV6-5; d_call: TRBD1; cdr3_length: 13; j_call: TRBJ2-7; cdr3_aa: CASQDRNSYEQYF; cdr3_nt: TGTGCCTCCCAGGACAGGAACTCCTACGAGCAGTACTTC
clone_size: once; v_call: TRBV5-1; d_call: NA; cdr3_length: 12; j_call: TRBJ1-2; cdr3_aa: CASSSTNYGYTF; cdr3_nt: TGCGCCAGCAGCTCAACTAACTATGGCTACACCTTC
clone_size: NA; v_call: TRBV6-5; d_call: NA; cdr3_length: 14; j_call: TRBJ1-3; cdr3_aa: CASRKDNSGNTIYF; cdr3_nt: TGTGCCAGCAGAAAGGACAACTCTGGAAACACCATATATTTT
clone_size: NA; v_call: TRBV7-8; d_call: TRBD2; cdr3_length: 15; j_call: TRBJ2-5; cdr3_aa: CASSLAAGGGETQYF; cdr3_nt: TGTGCCAGCAGCTTAGCGGCGGGAGGCGGTGAGACCCAGTACTTC
clone_size: NA; v_call: TRBV29-1; d_call: TRBD2; cdr3_length: 14; j_call: TRBJ2-1; cdr3_aa: CSVAHSGRAREQFF; cdr3_nt: TGCAGCGTGGCCCATAGCGGGAGGGCACGCGAGCAGTTCTTC
clone_size: NA; v_call: TRBV7-9; d_call: TRBD2; cdr3_length: 15; j_call: TRBJ2-7; cdr3_aa: CASSPPSWEGYEQYF; cdr3_nt: TGTGCCAGCAGCCCTCCTTCGTGGGAGGGCTACGAGCAGTACTTC
clone_size: NA; v_call: TRBV10-3; d_call: NA; cdr3_length: 14; j_call: TRBJ2-2; cdr3_aa: CAISVELSTGELFF; cdr3_nt: TGTGCCATCAGTGTTGAGCTATCCACCGGGGAGCTGTTTTTT
clone_size: NA; v_call: TRBV2; d_call: NA; cdr3_length: 11; j_call: TRBJ1-1; cdr3_aa: CASSNSPEAFF; cdr3_nt: TGTGCCAGCAGTAACAGCCCAGAAGCTTTCTTT
clone_size: NA; v_call: TRBV18; d_call: NA; cdr3_length: 14; j_call: TRBJ1-1; cdr3_aa: CASSTRQENTEAFF; cdr3_nt: TGTGCCAGCTCAACTAGACAGGAGAACACTGAAGCTTTCTTT
clone_size: NA; v_call: TRBV5-1; d_call: TRBD1; cdr3_length: 14; j_call: TRBJ2-7; cdr3_aa: CASSPGTGGHEQYF; cdr3_nt: TGCGCCAGCAGCCCGGGGACAGGGGGCCACGAGCAGTACTTC
clone_size: NA; v_call: TRBV6-6; d_call: TRBD1; cdr3_length: 15; j_call: TRBJ1-1; cdr3_aa: CASSGRTGVGTEAFF; cdr3_nt: TGTGCCAGCAGTGGAAGGACAGGGGTTGGCACTGAAGCTTTCTTT
clone_size: once; v_call: TRBV11-2; d_call: NA; cdr3_length: 15; j_call: TRBJ2-1; cdr3_aa: CASSLDRVRSHEQFF; cdr3_nt: TGTGCCAGCAGCTTAGATCGCGTTAGATCACATGAGCAGTTCTTC
clone_size: once; v_call: TRBV5-1; d_call: NA; cdr3_length: 15; j_call: TRBJ2-2; cdr3_aa: CASSFITRRSGELFF; cdr3_nt: TGCGCCAGCAGCTTCATCACTAGGCGGAGCGGGGAGCTGTTTTTT
clone_size: NA; v_call: TRBV20-1; d_call: NA; cdr3_length: 11; j_call: TRBJ2-7; cdr3_aa: CSARDLSEQYF; cdr3_nt: TGCAGTGCTAGAGATCTTAGTGAGCAGTACTTC
clone_size: NA; v_call: TRBV5-1; d_call: NA; cdr3_length: 14; j_call: TRBJ1-1; cdr3_aa: CASRGTTLNTEAFF; cdr3_nt: TGCGCCAGCCGAGGTACTACCTTGAACACTGAAGCTTTCTTT
clone_size: NA; v_call: TRBV2; d_call: NA; cdr3_length: 12; j_call: TRBJ2-5; cdr3_aa: CASGQGQETQYF; cdr3_nt: TGTGCCAGTGGGCAGGGCCAAGAGACCCAGTACTTC
clone_size: NA; v_call: TRBV28; d_call: NA; cdr3_length: 14; j_call: TRBJ2-7; cdr3_aa: CASSLAQGRYEQYF; cdr3_nt: TGTGCCAGCAGTTTGGCTCAGGGTCGGTACGAGCAGTACTTC
clone_size: few; v_call: TRBV7-2; d_call: NA; cdr3_length: 14; j_call: TRBJ1-5; cdr3_aa: CASSLAGGILPQHF; cdr3_nt: TGTGCCAGCAGCTTAGCAGGAGGGATCCTGCCCCAGCATTTT
clone_size: NA; v_call: TRBV13; d_call: NA; cdr3_length: 16; j_call: TRBJ2-2; cdr3_aa: CASSSTGRPIPGELFF; cdr3_nt: TGTGCCAGCAGCTCGACAGGACGTCCCATACCCGGGGAGCTGTTTTTT
clone_size: NA; v_call: TRBV7-9; d_call: TRBD1; cdr3_length: 17; j_call: TRBJ2-1; cdr3_aa: CASSLRGRVDRVNEQFF; cdr3_nt: TGTGCCAGCAGCTTGAGGGGAAGGGTGGACAGGGTAAATGAGCAGTTCTTC
clone_size: NA; v_call: TRBV2; d_call: NA; cdr3_length: 14; j_call: TRBJ2-3; cdr3_aa: CASSWSGVTDTQYF; cdr3_nt: TGTGCCAGCAGCTGGTCGGGGGTCACAGATACGCAGTATTTT
clone_size: NA; v_call: TRBV18; d_call: TRBD1; cdr3_length: 14; j_call: TRBJ1-6; cdr3_aa: CASTTGTGGSPLHF; cdr3_nt: TGTGCCAGCACCACCGGGACAGGTGGATCACCCCTCCACTTT
clone_size: NA; v_call: TRBV18; d_call: NA; cdr3_length: 15; j_call: TRBJ1-2; cdr3_aa: CASSPQGEANYGYTF; cdr3_nt: TGTGCCAGCTCACCACAGGGGGAAGCTAACTATGGCTACACCTTC
clone_size: NA; v_call: TRBV24-1; d_call: NA; cdr3_length: 19; j_call: TRBJ2-2; cdr3_aa: CATSDPRTGRLTNTGELFF; cdr3_nt: TGTGCCACCAGTGACCCCAGAACGGGGAGATTAACGAACACCGGGGAGCTGTTTTTT
clone_size: few; v_call: TRBV27; d_call: TRBD2; cdr3_length: 14; j_call: TRBJ2-1; cdr3_aa: CASSSVAGGVEQFF; cdr3_nt: TGTGCCAGCAGTTCTGTAGCGGGAGGGGTTGAGCAGTTCTTC
clone_size: NA; v_call: TRBV28; d_call: TRBD2; cdr3_length: 13; j_call: TRBJ2-1; cdr3_aa: CAGGLAGVHEQFF; cdr3_nt: TGTGCCGGGGGACTAGCGGGAGTCCATGAGCAGTTCTTC
clone_size: NA; v_call: TRBV10-2; d_call: NA; cdr3_length: 13; j_call: TRBJ1-2; cdr3_aa: CASRLYREGGYTF; cdr3_nt: TGCGCCAGCAGATTATACAGGGAGGGTGGCTACACCTTC
clone_size: NA; v_call: TRBV30; d_call: NA; cdr3_length: 13; j_call: TRBJ2-7; cdr3_aa: CAWSRFRTGEQYF; cdr3_nt: TGTGCCTGGAGCAGATTCCGAACGGGCGAGCAGTACTTC
clone_size: NA; v_call: TRBV18; d_call: NA; cdr3_length: 17; j_call: TRBJ2-1; cdr3_aa: CASSREIGQYSYNEQFF; cdr3_nt: TGTGCCAGCTCGCGGGAGATCGGACAGTACTCCTACAATGAGCAGTTCTTC
clone_size: NA; v_call: TRBV5-1; d_call: TRBD1; cdr3_length: 16; j_call: TRBJ1-1; cdr3_aa: CASSLDQGAWNTEAFF; cdr3_nt: TGCGCCAGCAGCTTGGATCAGGGGGCATGGAACACTGAAGCTTTCTTT
clone_size: few; v_call: TRBV11-3; d_call: NA; cdr3_length: 13; j_call: TRBJ2-5; cdr3_aa: CASSFGGQETQYF; cdr3_nt: TGTGCCAGCAGCTTCGGCGGCCAAGAGACCCAGTACTTC
clone_size: NA; v_call: TRBV14; d_call: NA; cdr3_length: 18; j_call: TRBJ2-2; cdr3_aa: CASSQARTPRAYTGELFF; cdr3_nt: TGTGCCAGCAGCCAAGCCAGGACTCCACGGGCTTACACCGGGGAGCTGTTTTTT